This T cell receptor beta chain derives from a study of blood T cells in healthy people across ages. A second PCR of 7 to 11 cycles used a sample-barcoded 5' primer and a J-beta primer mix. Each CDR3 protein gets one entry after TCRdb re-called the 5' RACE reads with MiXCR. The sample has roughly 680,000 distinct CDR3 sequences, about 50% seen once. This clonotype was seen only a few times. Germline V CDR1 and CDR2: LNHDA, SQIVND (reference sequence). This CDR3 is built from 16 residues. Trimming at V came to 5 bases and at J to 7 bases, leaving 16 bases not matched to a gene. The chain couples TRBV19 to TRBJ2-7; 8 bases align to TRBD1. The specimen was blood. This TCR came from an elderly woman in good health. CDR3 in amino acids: CASSPYQGQEPREQYF. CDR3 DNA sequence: TGTGCCAGTAGTCCCTATCAGGGACAGGAACCGCGGGAGCAGTACTTC.